The rows below give T cell receptor beta chains drawn from one sample of a study of post-analysis software for immune sequencing data. A single record per CDR3 protein comes from TCRdb applying MiXCR to the PCR reads. Among about 810,000 distinct CDR3 sequences, about 57% were seen once, and the ten largest hold approximately 4.3%. The sequenced material came from blood. These receptors were taken from a girl aged 10-17 years with multiple sclerosis. Both conserved end residues are part of each CDR3. Each record gives: clone size, J gene, V gene, D gene, CDR3 DNA, CDR3 protein. D genes are given only for firm matches. Expanded clones get a size class; other rows say once, few or many, or leave the size out.

>.|TRBJ2-6|TRBV29-1|TRBD2
TGCAGCGTTGAAGAGGTTGGGGGGGGATTAAGCGTCTCTGGGGCCAACGTCCTGACTTTC
CSVEEVGGGLSVSGANVLTF
>.|TRBJ1-1|TRBV6-5|.
TGTGCCAGCAGACTCCGGTCGGGGGCATGGAACGCTGAGGCTTTCTTT
CASRLRSGAWNAEAFF
>.|TRBJ1-2|TRBV29-1|.
TGCAGCGTTGAGACGGGGTATGGCTACACCTTC
CSVETGYGYTF
>.|TRBJ2-1|TRBV4-1|TRBD2
TGCACCAGCAGCCAAGATCGAGGGAGGGCCCCCGATGAGCAGTTCTTC
CTSSQDRGRAPDEQFF
>.|TRBJ2-7|TRBV6-5|.
TGTGCCAGCAGTTACCGAGGGAGAGAGCAGTACTTC
CASSYRGREQYF
>.|TRBJ1-1|TRBV27|TRBD1
TGTGCCAGCAGTGCCGGGACAGGGGGAAGTCGGGGCCCTAACACTGAAGCTTTCTTT
CASSAGTGGSRGPNTEAFF
>.|TRBJ2-3|TRBV7-3|TRBD1
TGTGCCAGCAGCATGAGGGACAGGGGCACAGATACGCAGTATTTT
CASSMRDRGTDTQYF
>.|TRBJ2-1|TRBV9|.
TGTGCCAGCAGCTCAGTAGGGGGAAATGAGCAGTTCTTC
CASSSVGGNEQFF
>.|TRBJ1-1|TRBV12-3/TRBV12-4|.
TGTGCCAGCAGTCTAACCGTGAGGGGTGAAGCTTTCTTT
CASSLTVRGEAFF
>few|TRBJ2-1|TRBV6-6|.
TGTGCCAGCAGTTACATATACAATGAGCAGTTCTTC
CASSYIYNEQFF
>.|TRBJ2-7|TRBV25-1|.
TGTGCCAGCAGTGAACGGCAAAGCAGCACTGAGCAGTACTTC
CASSERQSSTEQYF
>.|TRBJ2-3|TRBV7-8|.
TGTGCCAGCAGCTTAGACCCGGACGCAGATACGCAGTATTTT
CASSLDPDADTQYF
>.|TRBJ1-2|TRBV12-5|.
TGTGCTAGTGGTTTGGGGGGGGACATAAACTATGGCTACACCTTC
CASGLGGDINYGYTF
>.|TRBJ1-5|TRBV5-1|.
TGCGCCAGCAGCTTGGGTGGGGGAAGCGGTCAGCCCCAGCATTTT
CASSLGGGSGQPQHF
>.|TRBJ1-1|TRBV29-1|.
TGCAGCGTTGACAGTTTGGTGCAGACTGAAGCTTTCTTT
CSVDSLVQTEAFF
>few|TRBJ2-3|TRBV7-2|TRBD2
TGTGCCAGCAGCCACCCTGAGGGACTAGCGGGAACAGATACGCAGTATTTT
CASSHPEGLAGTDTQYF
>.|TRBJ2-1|TRBV12-3/TRBV12-4|.
TGTGCCAGCAGTTTGTCAGGGGCCGGTGAGCAGTTCTTC
CASSLSGAGEQFF
>.|TRBJ2-7|TRBV7-3|.
TGTGCCAGCAGCCCGAACCCCTCCTACGAGCAGTACTTC
CASSPNPSYEQYF
>few|TRBJ2-5|TRBV20-1|.
TGCAGTGCTCCCAAAGGGGGAGTGGAGACCCAGTACTTC
CSAPKGGVETQYF
>once|TRBJ1-1|TRBV5-1|TRBD1
TGCGCCAGCAGCTTGGACCTCCGGACAGGGGGGATGAACACTGAAGCTTTCTTT
CASSLDLRTGGMNTEAFF
>few|TRBJ2-7|TRBV7-9|TRBD2
TGTGCCAGCAGTCTCCTAGCGGGACAATTCTACGAGCAGTACTTC
CASSLLAGQFYEQYF
>.|TRBJ1-1|TRBV2|.
TGTGCCAGCATAGGCCCCTGGGAGAACACTGAAGCTTTCTTT
CASIGPWENTEAFF
>.|TRBJ2-3|TRBV29-1|.
TGCAGCGTTGACGAGGGTTGGGGCGCAGATACGCAGTATTTT
CSVDEGWGADTQYF